This T cell receptor beta chain was captured by sequencing in a study of blood T cell repertoires in COVID-19. Clones were read by immunoSEQ multiplex PCR, and TCRdb kept only the in-frame ones, dropping some. The data show fewer than 85,000 clones, approximately 85% seen once. The specimen was peripheral blood. The receptor's source is a man older than 75 with acute or convalescent COVID-19.

The CDR3 sequence: CASSLARQPQHF. The CDR3 DNA sequence: TGTGCCAGCAGCTTAGCCAGACAGCCCCAGCATTTT. The chain carries TRBV13 and TRBJ1-5, with D hard to call. Trimming removed 1 base from V and 7 bases from J, with 5 bases in between. The CDR3 consists of 12 residues. Germline values: CDR1 PRHDT, CDR2 FYEKMQ (reference sequence).